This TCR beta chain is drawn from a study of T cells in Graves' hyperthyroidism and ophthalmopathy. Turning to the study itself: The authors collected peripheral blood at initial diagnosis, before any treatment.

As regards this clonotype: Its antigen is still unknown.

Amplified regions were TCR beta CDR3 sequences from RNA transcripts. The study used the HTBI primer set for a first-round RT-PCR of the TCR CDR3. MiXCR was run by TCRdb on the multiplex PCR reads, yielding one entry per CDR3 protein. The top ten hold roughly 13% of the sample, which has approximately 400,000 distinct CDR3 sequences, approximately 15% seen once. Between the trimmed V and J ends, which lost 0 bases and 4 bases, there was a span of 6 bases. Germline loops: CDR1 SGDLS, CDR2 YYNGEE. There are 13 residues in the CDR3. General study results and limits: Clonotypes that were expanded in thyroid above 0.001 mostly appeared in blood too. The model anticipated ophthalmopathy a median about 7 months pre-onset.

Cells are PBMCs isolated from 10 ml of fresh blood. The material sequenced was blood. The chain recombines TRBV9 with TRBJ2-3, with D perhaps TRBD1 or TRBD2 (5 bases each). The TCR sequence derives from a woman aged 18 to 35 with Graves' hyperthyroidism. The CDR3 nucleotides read TGTGCCAGCAGCGTAGGGGGGTCAGATACGCAGTATTTT. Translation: CASSVGGSDTQYF.